The TCR beta chain described here comes from a study of cytomegalovirus exposure and HLA in healthy donors. 13 Jbeta primers and 60 Vbeta primers were used for the PCR. Here immunoSEQ multiplex PCR was the method, and the copy in TCRdb shows in-frame clones only, minus some. The repertoire holds under 150,000 clones, with around 84% as singletons. This clone occurred once. Germline CDR1 LNHDA, CDR2 SQIVND (reference sequence). Trimming at V came to 6 bases and at J to 2 bases, leaving 4 bases not matched to a gene. This CDR3 comprises 13 residues. The chain employs TRBV19 and TRBJ2-7, with TRBD1 matching 7 bases. The TCR originated in a boy between 2 and 15 years old in good health and CMV-seronegative. The sample consisted of PBMCs. CDR3 sequence (DNA): TGTGCCAGTAGCTATGACAGGGCCTACGAGCAGTACTTC. Translating gives CASSYDRAYEQYF.